This TCR beta chain came from a study of blood T cell repertoires in COVID-19. Overall study context: There were acute and convalescent COVID-19 samples, and they came from the United States, Italy and Spain. PBMCs, B-cell-depleted T cells, or T cells were the source of the cDNA or gDNA that made up the material.

Per the original data handling: Reference gene primer amplification gave estimated nucleated cell counts. Data came from immunoSEQ multiplex PCR; TCRdb stores just in-frame clones and leaves some out. The V and J calls and the clone size are those of that table, but D and trimming were determined from the DNA. The profile shows approximately 52,000 clones, roughly 87% of them singletons. The V gene's germline CDR1 is KGHSH and CDR2 LQKENI. With 2 bases removed from V and 4 bases from J, the gap between germline ends came to 11 bases. The CDR3 contains 14 residues. V usage is TRBV18 and J usage is TRBJ1-1; a weak D match, TRBD1 (5 bases). The receptor was isolated from a human donor in a cohort sampled during active COVID-19. The sample consisted of peripheral blood. For the CDR3, the DNA is TGTGCCAGCTCACCAAAAGGGGCCGGCACTGAAGCTTTCTTT. Protein sequence: CASSPKGAGTEAFF.